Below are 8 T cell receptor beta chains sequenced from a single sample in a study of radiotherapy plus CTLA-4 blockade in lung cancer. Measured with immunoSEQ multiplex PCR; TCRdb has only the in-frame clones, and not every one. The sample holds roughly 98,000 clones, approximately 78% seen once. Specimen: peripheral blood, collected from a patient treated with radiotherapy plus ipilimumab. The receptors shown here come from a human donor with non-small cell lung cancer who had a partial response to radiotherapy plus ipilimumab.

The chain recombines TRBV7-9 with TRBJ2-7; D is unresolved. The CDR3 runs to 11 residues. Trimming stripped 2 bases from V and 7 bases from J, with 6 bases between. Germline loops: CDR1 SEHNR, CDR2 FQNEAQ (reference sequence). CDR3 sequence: CASSLTVEQYF. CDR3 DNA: TGTGCCAGCAGCTTAACTGTAGAGCAGTACTTC.

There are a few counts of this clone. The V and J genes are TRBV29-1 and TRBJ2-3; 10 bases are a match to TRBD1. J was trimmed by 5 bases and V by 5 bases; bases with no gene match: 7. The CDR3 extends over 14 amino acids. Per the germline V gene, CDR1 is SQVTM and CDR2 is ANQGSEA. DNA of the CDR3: TGCAGCGTTACCTGGACAGGGGGGATAGATACGCAGTATTTT. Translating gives CSVTWTGGIDTQYF.

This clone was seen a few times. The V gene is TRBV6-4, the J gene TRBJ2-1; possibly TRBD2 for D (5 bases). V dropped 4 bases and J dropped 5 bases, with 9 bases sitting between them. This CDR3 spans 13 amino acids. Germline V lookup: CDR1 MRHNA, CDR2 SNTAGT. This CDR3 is CASSVMRDNEQFF. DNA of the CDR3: TGTGCCAGCAGTGTTATGCGGGACAATGAGCAGTTCTTC.

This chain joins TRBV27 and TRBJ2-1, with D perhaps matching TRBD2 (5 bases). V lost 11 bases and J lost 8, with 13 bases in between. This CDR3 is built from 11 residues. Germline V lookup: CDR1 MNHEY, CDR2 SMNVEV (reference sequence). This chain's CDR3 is CAVGTSHEQFF. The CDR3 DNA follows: TGTGCCGTTGGCACTAGTCATGAGCAGTTCTTC.

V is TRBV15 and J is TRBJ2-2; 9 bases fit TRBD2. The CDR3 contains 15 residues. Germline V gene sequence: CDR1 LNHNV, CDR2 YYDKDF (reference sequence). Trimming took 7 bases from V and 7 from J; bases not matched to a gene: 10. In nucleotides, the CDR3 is TGTGCCACCACTCGCGGGAGGGCCGATATCGGGGAGCTGTTTTTT. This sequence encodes CATTRGRADIGELFF.

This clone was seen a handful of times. Here the CDR3 DNA reads TGTGCCGGAGGGAGACAGGGGGCTGGGGCCAACGTCCTGACTTTC. Encoded protein: CAGGRQGAGANVLTF. The gene calls are TRBV6-1 and TRBJ2-6; 9 nucleotides agree with TRBD1. Losses at the gene ends were 11 bases for V and 2 bases for J; bases not matched to a gene: 7. CDR3 length: 15 residues. CDR1 and CDR2 (germline): MNHNS, SASEGT.

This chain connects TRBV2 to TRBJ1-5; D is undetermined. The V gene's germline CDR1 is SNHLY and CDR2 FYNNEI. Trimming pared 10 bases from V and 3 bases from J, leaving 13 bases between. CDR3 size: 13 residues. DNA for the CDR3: TGTGCCACCGGTAGTCGGGACAATCAGCCCCAGCATTTT. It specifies CATGSRDNQPQHF.

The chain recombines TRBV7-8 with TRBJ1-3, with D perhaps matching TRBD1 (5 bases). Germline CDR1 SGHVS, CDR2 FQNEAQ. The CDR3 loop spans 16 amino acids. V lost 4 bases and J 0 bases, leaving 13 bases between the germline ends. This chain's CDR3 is CASSSGGVLSGNTIYF. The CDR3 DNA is TGTGCCAGCAGCTCCGGGGGGGTACTCTCTGGAAACACCATATATTTT.